Presented here are 11 T cell receptor beta chains from one specimen sequenced in a study of Ad26.COV2.S vaccination and SARS-CoV-2 variants. Profiled with immunoSEQ multiplex PCR; TCRdb holds only in-frame clones, not every one. The sample holds 300,000 to 400,000 clones; roughly 81% are singletons and the top ten take 3.3%. The sample's treatment: 15 to 20 received Ad26.COV2.S at low or high dose, single or two shots; five or six received placebo; per-sample allocation not given. Samples came from day 63 after the first vaccine or placebo injection. The specimen comprised peripheral blood, sampled in a trial of Ad26.COV2.S vaccine versus placebo. The receptors derive from a person aged 18-65 years who received the Ad26.COV2.S COVID-19 vaccine or a placebo.

The chain combines TRBV19 with TRBJ1-5; TRBD1 might be the D (5 bases). This CDR3 is 15 amino acids long. The V and J ends lost 4 bases and 2 bases respectively, with 12 bases between them. The germline V gene encodes CDR1 LNHDA and CDR2 SQIVND (reference sequence). CDR3 residues: CASSTPGLGNQPQHF. CDR3 DNA: TGTGCCAGTAGTACCCCAGGGTTAGGCAATCAGCCCCAGCATTTT.

This rearrangement joins TRBV4-3 to TRBJ1-4; D gene ambiguous. The ends were cut back, 0 bases at V and 7 bases at J, with 9 bases in the middle. The CDR3 covers 14 residues. Looked up from germline, CDR1 is LGHNA and CDR2 is YSLEER. CDR3 sequence: CASSQDAWGEKLFF. For the CDR3, the DNA is TGCGCCAGCAGCCAAGATGCGTGGGGTGAAAAACTGTTTTTT.

The chain combines TRBV27 with TRBJ2-7, with D unresolved. Looked up from germline, CDR1 is MNHEY and CDR2 is SMNVEV (reference sequence). The CDR3 has 11 amino acids. Trimming cost V 7 bases and J 3 bases, with 7 bases left between them. CDR3 sequence reads: CASTSGYEQYF. CDR3 nucleotides: TGTGCCAGCACTTCAGGCTACGAGCAGTACTTC.

This chain connects TRBV29-1 to TRBJ1-2; maybe TRBD1 (6 bases). V was cut by 6 bases and J by 2 bases, with 10 bases left in between. Germline CDR1 and CDR2: SQVTM and ANQGSEA. The CDR3 covers 12 residues. This CDR3 reads CSVPQGNYGYTF. The DNA of the CDR3 is TGCAGCGTACCGCAGGGGAACTATGGCTACACCTTC.

This clone appeared a single time. The rearrangement links TRBV28 to TRBJ1-6; D gene ambiguous. Germline V CDR1 and CDR2: MDHEN, SYDVKM. The CDR3 runs to 18 residues. Trimming cost V 6 bases and J 0 bases, with 18 bases left between them. CDR3 nucleotides: TGTGCCAGCAGCCTTCAGAGGACCGCAAGCTCCTATAATTCACCCCTCCACTTT. It codes for CASSLQRTASSYNSPLHF.

CDR3 in amino acids: CSVKQGVLNTGELFF. CDR3 nucleotide sequence: TGCAGCGTTAAACAGGGAGTGTTGAACACCGGGGAGCTGTTTTTT. The V and J genes are TRBV29-1 and TRBJ2-2, with D possibly matching TRBD1 (6 bases). V lost 5 bases to trimming and J lost 1 base, with 14 bases between them. The CDR3 length is 15 residues. The germline gives CDR1 SQVTM, CDR2 ANQGSEA.

The V gene is TRBV2, the J gene TRBJ2-5, with 11 bases aligning to TRBD2. CDR3 length: 16 residues. CDR1 and CDR2 from the germline V gene are SNHLY and FYNNEI. The junction had 11 bases not matched to a gene; V was cut back by 6 bases and J by 5 bases. The CDR3: CASRTLAGVVLETQYF. CDR3 DNA: TGTGCCAGCAGGACACTAGCGGGAGTTGTTTTGGAGACCCAGTACTTC.

The chain is built from TRBV27 and TRBJ1-5, with D possibly TRBD1 on 5 matching bases. V was trimmed by 5 bases and J by 6 bases, leaving 8 bases between them. The CDR3 is 12 residues long. Germline loops: CDR1 MNHEY, CDR2 SMNVEV (reference sequence). The CDR3 loop is CASSRGTQPQHF. In DNA form, the CDR3 reads TGTGCCAGCAGTAGAGGGACTCAGCCCCAGCATTTT.

This chain connects TRBV24-1 to TRBJ2-2; D ambiguous. CDR1 and CDR2 (germline): KGHDR, SFDVKD. This CDR3 is 13 amino acids long. V was cut by 3 bases and J by 4 bases, with 5 bases left in between. CDR3 sequence reads: CATSDRSTGELFF. The DNA for the CDR3 is TGTGCCACCAGTGATCGAAGCACCGGGGAGCTGTTTTTT.

This chain joins TRBV2 and TRBJ1-1; D possibly corresponds to TRBD1 (6 bases). CDR1 is SNHLY, CDR2 FYNNEI, per germline. The CDR3 is 18 amino acids. V was pared by 4 bases and J by 1 base, with 22 bases between. DNA of the CDR3: TGTGCCAGCAGTGCGGCGGCAGGGGCCGGTATTGGGAACACTGAAGCTTTCTTT. Its protein is CASSAAAGAGIGNTEAFF.

The chain is built from TRBV6-5 and TRBJ2-1; maybe TRBD2 (5 bases). Germline CDR1 is MNHEY and CDR2 is SVGAGI. The CDR3 contains 15 residues. Trimming pared 6 bases from V and 2 bases from J, leaving 14 bases between. As DNA, the CDR3 is TGTGCCAGCAGCCAGAACGGGGTAACCTACAATGAGCAGTTCTTC. This gives the protein CASSQNGVTYNEQFF.